This T cell receptor beta chain was captured by sequencing in a study of identical twins. Using its own MiXCR run on the 5' RACE reads, TCRdb lists one record per CDR3 protein. In the table there are about 720,000 distinct CDR3 sequences, around a sixth of which are singletons. V gave up 4 bases and J gave up 0 bases, with 13 bases separating them. Germline lookup yields CDR1 SGHTA and CDR2 FQGNSA. The CDR3 is made up of 15 amino acids. This clonotype occurred a few times. Separately, the same data were catalogued under a study of T cells expressing NK-cell markers.

The V and J genes are TRBV7-2 and TRBJ2-7; D might be TRBD1 (6 bases). The source is a young woman in good health. Specimen: PBMCs. The CDR3 loop is CASSYQDRFSYEQYF. In DNA, the CDR3 is TGTGCCAGCAGCTACCAAGACAGGTTCTCCTACGAGCAGTACTTC.